The 22 T cell receptor beta chains given below trace back to one sample, sequenced in a study of vaccination and CD4 T cells after COVID-19. Time point: late sampling 161 to 241 days after vaccination in a few convalescent patients. As to treatment: approximately 10-day PBMC culture with coronavirus spike peptide pools or control peptides (ViraFEST assay). Cultured CD4+ T cells had their DNA profiled by the Oncomine TCR Beta short-read assay. TCRdb re-called the PCR reads through MiXCR, storing one row per CDR3 protein. There are approximately 22,000 distinct CDR3 sequences in the sample; around 39% occur only once, and 9% to 10% lies in the top ten. Their antigen targets remain unknown. The specimen comprised CD4+ T cells from blood, cultured in vitro, sampled about 7 months after SARS-CoV-2 vaccination. These receptors came from a human donor who had recovered from COVID-19.

J is TRBJ2-6 and V is TRBV7-9; no clear D gene. The V and J ends lost 5 bases and 1 base respectively, with 6 bases between them. This CDR3 comprises 14 residues. Germline assignment: CDR1 SEHNR and CDR2 FQNEAQ (reference sequence). The CDR3 loop reads CASSPQSGANVLTF. Here the CDR3 DNA reads TGTGCCAGCAGCCCCCAGTCTGGGGCCAACGTCCTGACTTTC.

The rearrangement joins TRBV2 to TRBJ2-3; no clear D. CDR1 is SNHLY and CDR2 is FYNNEI in the germline V gene. V lost 6 bases to trimming and J lost 0 bases, with 7 bases between them. CDR3 length: 13 amino acids. CDR3 coding DNA: TGTGCCAGCAGGGTGTCTAGCACAGATACGCAGTATTTT. It translates to CASRVSSTDTQYF.

The chain recombines TRBV27 with TRBJ2-5; D remains unclear. The CDR3 covers 14 residues. The germline gives CDR1 MNHEY, CDR2 SMNVEV (reference sequence). V lost 5 bases, J lost 2 bases, and 12 bases lay in between. The DNA for the CDR3 is TGTGCCAGCAGTCCCCGACTTGATCAAGAGACCCAGTACTTC. Its translation is CASSPRLDQETQYF.

This clonotype was found a few times. V usage is TRBV18 and J usage is TRBJ1-5, with D uncertain. Trimming removed 5 bases at V and 4 bases at J, with 12 bases between. This CDR3 region has 14 residues. CDR1 is KGHSH and CDR2 is LQKENI in the germline V gene. CDR3 sequence: CASSIGGINQPQHF. CDR3 DNA sequence: TGTGCCAGCTCAATCGGCGGAATTAATCAGCCCCAGCATTTT.

This clonotype was recorded a few times. The genes are TRBV7-2 and TRBJ2-7; D is ambiguous. Germline V gene data show CDR1 as SGHTA and CDR2 as FQGNSA. Trimming took 0 bases from V and 0 from J, leaving 6 bases between them. This CDR3 spans 14 amino acids. The CDR3 nucleotides are TGTGCCAGCAGCTTAGCCACCAACTCCTACGAGCAGTACTTC. Amino acids: CASSLATNSYEQYF. Complete variable domain (other parts from reference TRBV7-2 and TRBJ2-7): GAGVSQSPSNKVTEKGKDVELRCDPISGHTALYWYRQSLGQGLEFLIYFQGNSAPDKSGLPSDRFSAERTGGSVSTLTIQRTQQEDSAVYLCASSLATNSYEQYFGPGTRLTVT.

This clonotype was seen a few times. The rearrangement joins TRBV20-1 to TRBJ1-1; possible D gene TRBD1, 5 bases. CDR1 is DFQATT and CDR2 is SNEGSKA in the germline V gene (reference sequence). This CDR3 contains 14 residues. Trimming took off 4 bases at V and 2 bases at J, with 14 bases between the two ends. CDR3: CSATDGGSNTEAFF. CDR3 nucleotide sequence: TGCAGTGCTACGGACGGGGGGTCTAACACTGAAGCTTTCTTT.

The genes are TRBV4-3 and TRBJ1-1; D might be TRBD1 (6 bases). The V end lost 0 bases, the J end lost 6 bases, and 11 bases lay between the germline ends. CDR1 LGHNA and CDR2 YSLEER come from the germline V gene. CDR3 length: 14 residues. The CDR3 sequence is CASSQDQGLAEAFF. The CDR3 region has the DNA TGCGCCAGCAGCCAAGATCAGGGGCTCGCTGAAGCTTTCTTT.

This chain joins TRBV10-2 and TRBJ1-6; D unresolved. V was clipped by 5 bases and J by 2 bases, with 7 bases between them. Germline values: CDR1 WSHSY, CDR2 SAAADI. The CDR3 covers 14 residues. The CDR3 DNA reads as TGCGCCAGCAGTCAAGAACCCTATAATTCACCCCTCCACTTT. Translation gives CASSQEPYNSPLHF.

This clonotype has more than one count but fewer than ten. The gene calls are TRBV28 and TRBJ2-3; D unclear. V gave up 7 bases and J gave up 4 bases, with 15 bases separating them. The CDR3 has 14 amino acids. Looked up from germline, CDR1 is MDHEN and CDR2 is SYDVKM. DNA for the CDR3: TGTGCCAGCAACCTCCGGGCTAGATCAGATACGCAGTATTTT. This encodes CASNLRARSDTQYF.

This clonotype was detected a few times. The chain recombines TRBV20-1 with TRBJ1-2; D remains unclear. The CDR3 contains 13 residues. Germline loops: CDR1 DFQATT, CDR2 SNEGSKA (reference sequence). V dropped 1 base and J dropped 4 bases, with 10 bases sitting between them. This chain's CDR3 is CSARGPSPYGYTF. The DNA for the CDR3 is TGCAGTGCTAGAGGGCCATCCCCCTATGGCTACACCTTC.

This clonotype was found a few times. The chain has TRBV6-1 and TRBJ1-2; a weak D match, TRBD1 (6 bases). This CDR3 comprises 11 residues. Per germline, CDR1 MNHNS and CDR2 SASEGT. V gave up 6 bases and J gave up 12 bases, with 14 bases separating them. The DNA for the CDR3 is TGTGCCAGCAGCCGAGACAGGTCCCACACCTTC. This translates into CASSRDRSHTF.

The chain uses TRBV28 and TRBJ1-2; D is unclear. Trimming stripped 6 bases from V and 4 bases from J, with 9 bases between. The CDR3 is 12 amino acids. The V gene's germline CDR1 is MDHEN and CDR2 SYDVKM. The CDR3 DNA is TGTGCCAGCAGGCGGTCGGGCTATGGCTACACCTTC. Translated, it gives CASRRSGYGYTF.

This clonotype has just a few counts. The chain is built from TRBV5-1 and TRBJ1-5; 8 positions agree with TRBD1. The CDR3 length is 15 residues. V lost 0 bases to trimming and J lost 4 bases; unmatched junction nucleotides: 3. Germline lookup yields CDR1 SGHRS and CDR2 YFSETQ. The CDR3 DNA sequence: TGCGCCAGCAGCTTGGATGGACAGGGTAATCAGCCCCAGCATTTT. This sequence encodes CASSLDGQGNQPQHF.

This sequence joins TRBV28 and TRBJ2-5; D unclear. With 5 bases removed from V and 7 bases from J, the gap between germline ends came to 11 bases. Per germline, CDR1 MDHEN and CDR2 SYDVKM. This CDR3 is built from 12 residues. Here the CDR3 reads CASSRDRATQYF. The CDR3 bases are TGTGCCAGCAGTCGTGATAGGGCGACCCAGTACTTC.

The CDR3 DNA reads as TGTGCCAGCAGCTTAGTCGGGGGATACGGGGAGCTGTTTTTT. It is translated as CASSLVGGYGELFF. The chain combines TRBV7-2 with TRBJ2-2; D possibly corresponds to TRBD2 (6 bases). V was pared by 1 base and J by 7 bases, with 10 bases between. The CDR3 has 14 amino acids. Germline CDR1 reads SGHTA; CDR2 reads FQGNSA.

V gene TRBV6-2 or TRBV6-3 combines with J gene TRBJ2-1, with D unresolved. V lost 6 bases, J lost 1 base, and 13 bases lay in between. CDR1 MNHEY and CDR2 SVGEGT come from the germline V gene. This CDR3 has 15 amino acids. In nucleotides, the CDR3 is TGTGCCAGCAGCCGCCCGAGGATGTCCTACAATGAGCAGTTCTTC. It translates to CASSRPRMSYNEQFF.

There are a few counts of this clonotype. V usage is TRBV10-1 and J usage is TRBJ2-3, with 14 bases aligning to TRBD2. Germline values: CDR1 WNHNN, CDR2 SYGVQD (reference sequence). The CDR3 consists of 16 residues. J was trimmed by 5 bases and V by 4 bases; bases with no gene match: 5. The DNA of the CDR3 is TGCGCCAGCAGTGGGGGGACTAGCGGGAGAATAGATACGCAGTATTTT. Residues: CASSGGTSGRIDTQYF.

There are a few counts of this clonotype. J is TRBJ1-5 and V is TRBV20-1, with D perhaps matching TRBD1 (6 bases). V was clipped by 1 base and J by 5 bases, with 15 bases between them. Germline values: CDR1 DFQATT, CDR2 SNEGSKA (reference sequence). This CDR3 contains 15 residues. Here the CDR3 reads CSARGTAWRHQPQHF. DNA for the CDR3: TGCAGTGCTAGAGGGACAGCCTGGCGGCATCAGCCCCAGCATTTT.

The CDR3 DNA reads as TGTGCCAGCTCACCAAGGACAGGTTCTCCCGGGTTCTACGAGCAGTACTTC. Translation: CASSPRTGSPGFYEQYF. The V call is TRBV18, the J call TRBJ2-7; TRBD1 matches at 7 bases. Germline lookup yields CDR1 KGHSH and CDR2 LQKENI. CDR3 length: 17 amino acids. V was pared by 2 bases and J by 3 bases, with 13 bases of the junction left unmatched.

V is TRBV20-1 and J is TRBJ2-3; possible D gene TRBD2, 6 bases. The CDR3 is 14 residues long. Per the germline V gene, CDR1 is DFQATT and CDR2 is SNEGSKA (reference sequence). Trimming stripped 2 bases from V and 6 bases from J, with 15 bases between. Here the CDR3 reads CSARWRGRADTQYF. CDR3 in DNA: TGCAGTGCTAGATGGAGGGGACGGGCGGATACGCAGTATTTT.

V usage is TRBV15 and J usage is TRBJ2-1, with D possibly being TRBD2 (6 bases). Trimming stripped 3 bases from V and 7 bases from J, with 16 bases between. Germline V gene lookup returns CDR1 LNHNV and CDR2 YYDKDF (reference sequence). This CDR3 spans 15 amino acids. The DNA for the CDR3 is TGTGCCACCAGCAGGACTCTCGGGAGAGGTAATGAGCAGTTCTTC. It is translated as CATSRTLGRGNEQFF.

The chain recombines TRBV20-1 with TRBJ1-5; 7 bases align to TRBD1. This CDR3 is built from 16 residues. After removal of 0 bases from V and 5 bases from J, the junction contained 10 bases not matched to a gene. The germline gives CDR1 DFQATT, CDR2 SNEGSKA (reference sequence). The CDR3 DNA follows: TGCAGTGCTAGAGATCGTCACAGGGGTGACCATCAGCCCCAGCATTTT. Translated: CSARDRHRGDHQPQHF.